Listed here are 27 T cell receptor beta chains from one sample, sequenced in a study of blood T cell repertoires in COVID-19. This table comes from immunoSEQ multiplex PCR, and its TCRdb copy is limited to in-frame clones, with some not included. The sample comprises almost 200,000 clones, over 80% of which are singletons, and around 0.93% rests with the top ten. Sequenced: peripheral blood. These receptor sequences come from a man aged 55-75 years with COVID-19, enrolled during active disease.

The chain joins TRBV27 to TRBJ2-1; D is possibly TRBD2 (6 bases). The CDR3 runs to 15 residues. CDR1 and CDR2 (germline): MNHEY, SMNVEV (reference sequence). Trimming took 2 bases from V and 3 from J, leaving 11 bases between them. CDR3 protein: CASSLGGNLYNEQFF. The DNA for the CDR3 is TGTGCCAGCAGTTTAGGGGGGAACCTCTACAATGAGCAGTTCTTC.

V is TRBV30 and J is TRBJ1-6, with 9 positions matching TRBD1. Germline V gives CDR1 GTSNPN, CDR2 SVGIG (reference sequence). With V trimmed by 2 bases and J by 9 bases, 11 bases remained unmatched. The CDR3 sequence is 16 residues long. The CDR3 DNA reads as TGTGCCTGGAGTCCCCCCTATAGACAGGGGGGTTCACCCCTCCACTTT. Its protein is CAWSPPYRQGGSPLHF.

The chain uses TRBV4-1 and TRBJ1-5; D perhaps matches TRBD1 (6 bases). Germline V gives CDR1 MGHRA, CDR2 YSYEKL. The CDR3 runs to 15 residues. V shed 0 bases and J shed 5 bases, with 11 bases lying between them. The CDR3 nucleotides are TGCGCCAGCAGCCAAGAGTCAGGGGATCATCAGCCCCAGCATTTT. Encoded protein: CASSQESGDHQPQHF.

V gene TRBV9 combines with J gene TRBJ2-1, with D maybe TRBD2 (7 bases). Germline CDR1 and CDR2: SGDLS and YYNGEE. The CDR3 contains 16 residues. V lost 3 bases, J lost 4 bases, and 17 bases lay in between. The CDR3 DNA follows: TGTGCCAGCAGCGGACCCCAGGGGAGGGAATACAATGAGCAGTTCTTC. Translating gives CASSGPQGREYNEQFF.

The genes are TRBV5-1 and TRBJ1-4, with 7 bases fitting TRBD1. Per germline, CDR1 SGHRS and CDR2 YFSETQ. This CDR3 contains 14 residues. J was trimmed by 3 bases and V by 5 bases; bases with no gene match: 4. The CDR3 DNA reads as TGCGCCAGCAGAAAGGGGGCCCCTAATGAAAAACTGTTTTTT. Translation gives CASRKGAPNEKLFF.

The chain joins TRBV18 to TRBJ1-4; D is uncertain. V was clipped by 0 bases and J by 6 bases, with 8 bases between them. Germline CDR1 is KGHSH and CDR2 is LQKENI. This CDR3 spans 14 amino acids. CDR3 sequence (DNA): TGTGCCAGCTCACCACCGATTTCAGATGAAAAACTGTTTTTT. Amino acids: CASSPPISDEKLFF.

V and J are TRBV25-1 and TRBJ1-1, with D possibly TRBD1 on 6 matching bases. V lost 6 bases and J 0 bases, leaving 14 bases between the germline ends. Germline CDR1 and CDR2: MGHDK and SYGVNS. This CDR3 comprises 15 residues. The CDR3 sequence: CASSSRTALNTEAFF. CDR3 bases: TGTGCCAGCAGCTCTAGGACAGCTTTGAACACTGAAGCTTTCTTT.

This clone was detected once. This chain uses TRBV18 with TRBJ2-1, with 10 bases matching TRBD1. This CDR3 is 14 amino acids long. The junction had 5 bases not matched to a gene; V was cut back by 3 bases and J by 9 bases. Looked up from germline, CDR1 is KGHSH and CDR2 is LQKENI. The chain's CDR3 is CASSPGQGMGEQFF. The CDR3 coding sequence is TGTGCCAGCTCACCGGGACAGGGGATGGGTGAGCAGTTCTTC.

CDR3 in DNA: TGTGCCAGCACCCCCTTTAAACTTGGGACTAGCGGGACCCGGAGCTCCTACAATGAGCAGTTCTTC. The encoded protein is CASTPFKLGTSGTRSSYNEQFF. The chain joins TRBV28 to TRBJ2-1; 13 bases line up with TRBD2. J gave up 0 bases and V 7 bases, and 21 bases lay outside the gene matches. Germline V gene data show CDR1 as MDHEN and CDR2 as SYDVKM. This CDR3 has 22 residues. Using reference TRBV28 and TRBJ2-1 for the parts outside the CDR3, the full variable domain is DVKVTQSSRYLVKRTGEKVFLECVQDMDHENMFWYRQDPGLGLRLIYFSYDVKMKEKGDIPEGYSVSREKKERFSLILESASTNQTSMYLCASTPFKLGTSGTRSSYNEQFFGPGTRLTVL.

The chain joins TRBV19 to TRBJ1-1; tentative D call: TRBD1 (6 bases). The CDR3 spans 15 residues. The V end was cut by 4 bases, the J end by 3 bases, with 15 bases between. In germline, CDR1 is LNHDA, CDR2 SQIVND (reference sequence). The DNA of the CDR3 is TGTGCCAGTAGTAGGGGGCGTATCGGGGACACTGAAGCTTTCTTT. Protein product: CASSRGRIGDTEAFF.

DNA of the CDR3: TGTGCCAGCCCCCCACCTCCCGGGTACGGCTACACCTTC. Translated: CASPPPPGYGYTF. This sequence joins TRBV27 and TRBJ1-2, with unresolved D. The germline V and J ends were trimmed by 8 bases and 8 bases, with 18 bases remaining between them. The CDR3 extends over 13 amino acids. Germline V gives CDR1 MNHEY, CDR2 SMNVEV (reference sequence).

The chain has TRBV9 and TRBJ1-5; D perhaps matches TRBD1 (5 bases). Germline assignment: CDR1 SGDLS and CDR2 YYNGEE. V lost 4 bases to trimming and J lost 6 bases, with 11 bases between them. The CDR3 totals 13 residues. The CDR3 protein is CASSIREGQPQHF. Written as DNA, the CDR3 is TGTGCCAGCAGCATCAGGGAGGGTCAGCCCCAGCATTTT.

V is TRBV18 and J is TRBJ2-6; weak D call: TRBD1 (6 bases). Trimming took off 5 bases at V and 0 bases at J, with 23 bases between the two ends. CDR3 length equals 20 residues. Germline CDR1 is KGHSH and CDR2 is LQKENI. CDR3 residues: CASSEQGAWRANSGANVLTF. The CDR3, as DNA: TGTGCCAGCTCAGAACAGGGTGCGTGGCGGGCTAACTCTGGGGCCAACGTCCTGACTTTC.

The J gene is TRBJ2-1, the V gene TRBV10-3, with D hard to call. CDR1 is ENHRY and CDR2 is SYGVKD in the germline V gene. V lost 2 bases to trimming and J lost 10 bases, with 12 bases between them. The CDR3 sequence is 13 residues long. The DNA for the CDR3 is TGTGCCATCAGTGAGACAGAGATAGAGGAGCAGTTCTTC. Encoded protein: CAISETEIEEQFF.

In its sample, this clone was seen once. The CDR3 DNA reads as TGTGCCTGGAGCCTCGGACAGGCGGCATTTCATAATGAAAAACTGTTTTTT. Residues: CAWSLGQAAFHNEKLFF. The V and J genes are TRBV30 and TRBJ1-4, with 7 positions matching TRBD1. There are 17 residues in the CDR3. Looked up from germline, CDR1 is GTSNPN and CDR2 is SVGIG (reference sequence). V was pared by 3 bases and J by 4 bases, with 14 bases of the junction left unmatched.

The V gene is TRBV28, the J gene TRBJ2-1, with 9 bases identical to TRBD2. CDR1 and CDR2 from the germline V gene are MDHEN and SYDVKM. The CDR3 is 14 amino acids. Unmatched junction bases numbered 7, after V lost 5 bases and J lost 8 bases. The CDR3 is CASSSDSGSDEQFF. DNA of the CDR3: TGTGCCAGCAGTAGCGATAGCGGGAGTGATGAGCAGTTCTTC.

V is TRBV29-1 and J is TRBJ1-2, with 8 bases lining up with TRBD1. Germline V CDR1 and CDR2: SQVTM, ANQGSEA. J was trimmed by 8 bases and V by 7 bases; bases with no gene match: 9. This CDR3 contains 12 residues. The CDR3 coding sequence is TGCAGCGGCGGACAGGGCGCAGACGGCTACACCTTC. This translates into CSGGQGADGYTF.

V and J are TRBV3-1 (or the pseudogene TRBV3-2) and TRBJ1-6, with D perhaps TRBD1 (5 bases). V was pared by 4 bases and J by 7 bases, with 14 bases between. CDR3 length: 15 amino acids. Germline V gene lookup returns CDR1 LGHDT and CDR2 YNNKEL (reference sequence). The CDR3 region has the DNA TGTGCCAGCAGCCTGTCGGGGGTCGGGAATTCACCCCTCCACTTT. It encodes CASSLSGVGNSPLHF.

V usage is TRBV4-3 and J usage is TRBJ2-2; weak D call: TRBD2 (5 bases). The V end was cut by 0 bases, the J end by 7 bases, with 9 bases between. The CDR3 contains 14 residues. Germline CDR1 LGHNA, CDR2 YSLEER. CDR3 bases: TGCGCCAGCAGCCAAGAGTTGGCGGGCGGGGAGCTGTTTTTT. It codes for CASSQELAGGELFF.

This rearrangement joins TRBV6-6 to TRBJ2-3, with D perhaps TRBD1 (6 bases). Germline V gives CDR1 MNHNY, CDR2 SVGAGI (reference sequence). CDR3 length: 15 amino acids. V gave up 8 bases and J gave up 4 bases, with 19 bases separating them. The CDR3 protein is CASSKGGSGADTQYF. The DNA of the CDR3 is TGTGCCAGCTCAAAAGGGGGAAGTGGGGCAGATACGCAGTATTTT.

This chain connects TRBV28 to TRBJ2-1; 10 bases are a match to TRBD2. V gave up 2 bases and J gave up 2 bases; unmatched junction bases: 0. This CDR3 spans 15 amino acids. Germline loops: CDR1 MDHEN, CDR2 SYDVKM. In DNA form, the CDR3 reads TGTGCCAGCAGTTTAACTAGCGGGACCTACAATGAGCAGTTCTTC. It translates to CASSLTSGTYNEQFF. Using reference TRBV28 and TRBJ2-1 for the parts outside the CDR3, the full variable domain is DVKVTQSSRYLVKRTGEKVFLECVQDMDHENMFWYRQDPGLGLRLIYFSYDVKMKEKGDIPEGYSVSREKKERFSLILESASTNQTSMYLCASSLTSGTYNEQFFGPGTRLTVL.

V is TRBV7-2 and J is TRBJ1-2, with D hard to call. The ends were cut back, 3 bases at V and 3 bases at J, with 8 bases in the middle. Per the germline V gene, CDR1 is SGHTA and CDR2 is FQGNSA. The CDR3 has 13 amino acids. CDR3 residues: CASSFGLHYGYTF. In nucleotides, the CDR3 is TGTGCCAGCAGCTTCGGACTTCACTATGGCTACACCTTC.

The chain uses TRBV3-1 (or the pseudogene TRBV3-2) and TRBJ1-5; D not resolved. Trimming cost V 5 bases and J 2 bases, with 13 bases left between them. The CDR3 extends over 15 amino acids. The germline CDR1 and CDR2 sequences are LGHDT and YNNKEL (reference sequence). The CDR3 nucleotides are TGTGCCAGCAGCGATACGGGGTCTGGCAATCAGCCCCAGCATTTT. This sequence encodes CASSDTGSGNQPQHF.

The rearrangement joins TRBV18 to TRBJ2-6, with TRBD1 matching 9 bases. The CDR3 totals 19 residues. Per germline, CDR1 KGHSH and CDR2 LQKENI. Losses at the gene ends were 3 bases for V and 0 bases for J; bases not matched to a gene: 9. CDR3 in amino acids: CASSPPRGQGTSGANVLTF. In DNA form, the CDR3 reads TGTGCCAGCTCACCGCCTCGAGGACAGGGGACCTCTGGGGCCAACGTCCTGACTTTC.

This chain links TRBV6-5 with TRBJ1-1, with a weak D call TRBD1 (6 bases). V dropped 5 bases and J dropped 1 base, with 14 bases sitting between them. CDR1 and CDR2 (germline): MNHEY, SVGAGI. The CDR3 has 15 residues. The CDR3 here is CASSLSGTSNTEAFF. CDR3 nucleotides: TGTGCCAGCAGTCTGTCCGGGACATCGAACACTGAAGCTTTCTTT.

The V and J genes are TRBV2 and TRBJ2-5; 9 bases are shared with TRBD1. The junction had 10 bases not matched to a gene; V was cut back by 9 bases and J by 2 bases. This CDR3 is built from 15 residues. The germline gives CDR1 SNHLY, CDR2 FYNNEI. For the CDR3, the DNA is TGTGCCAGTAAGAGTAGGACAGGGGTACAAGAGACCCAGTACTTC. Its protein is CASKSRTGVQETQYF.

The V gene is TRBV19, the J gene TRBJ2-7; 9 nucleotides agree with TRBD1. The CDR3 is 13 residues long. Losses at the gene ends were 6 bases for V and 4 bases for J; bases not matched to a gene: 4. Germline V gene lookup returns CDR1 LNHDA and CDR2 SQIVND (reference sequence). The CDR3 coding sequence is TGTGCCAGTAGCCCTGGGACAGGGTACGAGCAGTACTTC. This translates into CASSPGTGYEQYF.